This TCR beta chain was retrieved from a study of chemoradiotherapy in HPV16-positive cancers. Study at large: A couple of HPV16-positive patients' cells yielded candidate HPV-specific clones and common motifs. The study's findings and limits: Non-HPV-specific T cells did not expand in tumors during treatment, whereas candidate HPV-specific clones and E7-related motifs did.

Concerning this clone: Its antigen is not known.

Using immunoSEQ multiplex PCR, the repertoire was profiled, and TCRdb retains in-frame clones only, with some absent. The table includes 5,500 to 7,000 clones, about three quarters detected once. The V end was cut by 4 bases, the J end by 6 bases, with 14 bases between. CDR3 length equals 14 residues. Germline CDR1 reads LNHDA; CDR2 reads SQIVND (reference sequence). Samples were taken several times over chemoradiotherapy. The TCR sequence derives from a human donor with HPV-associated anogenital cancer. The chain has TRBV19 and TRBJ2-3; D gene unclear. This material was acquired from a patient who underwent chemoradiotherapy. Here the CDR3 reads CASSKDSTIDTQYF. The CDR3 DNA is TGTGCCAGTAGTAAGGATTCCACAATCGATACGCAGTATTTT.